One T cell receptor (beta chain) is described in this entry. This clonotype came up many times. The antigen it binds to is not known. No base quality information exists; no much larger clone differs at one position. This sample is drawn from a study of human T cells and chemical hapten exposure (dated by TCRdb to 2020 to 2022). Some background on the complete study: For sensitization, 2% DPC in acetone was applied to a 2 cm by 2 cm area of upper inner arm skin. Patients additionally received weekly therapeutic DPC doses to the scalp throughout the roughly 25-week study period. Patch testing on the upper back used Finn chambers containing 0.01% DPC, with scoring done after 6 days according to International Contact Dermatitis Research Group standards. Alopecia areata with under or over 50% scalp involvement, alopecia totalis and alopecia universalis were represented in the patient cohort, which was mostly female. Libraries were pooled for sequencing, and variation in per-sample TCR yields was attributed mainly to small differences in library volumes within the pool. Peripheral blood TCR repertoire changes were tracked in vivo in alopecia patients during primary and secondary sensitization to the hapten diphenylcyclopropenone (DPC). Blood samples were taken from patients before sensitization (week 0) and then at 2, 6 and about 24 weeks after DPC sensitization. About 30 alopecia patients provided blood for TCR sequencing at one to four time points (pre-sensitization, 2, 6 and 24 weeks).

What the time point label conveys for this sample: pre-sensitization, week 0. The treatment or condition label on this specimen signifies: therapeutic diphenylcyclopropenone sensitization with weekly scalp DPC. Blood at each patch-test visit was drawn before the patch test was applied. Patients were considered eligible if aged 18 to 70, diagnosed with alopecia and deemed suitable for DPC therapy, and patients were excluded if pregnant. Total RNA was isolated from unfractionated whole blood collected in Tempus Blood RNA tubes. Library creation used RACE. The instrument was a NextSeq 500. During library preparation, unique molecular identifiers were attached to individual cDNA molecules so that TCRs could be counted quantitatively and reproducibly. Each blood RNA sample was used to sequence both TCR alpha and TCR beta chains. In the paper's pipeline: Samples had a median of approximately 93,000 TCRs, with a range from 23,224 to 690,600. V, J and CDR3 annotation of the TCR reads was performed with the Decombinator software suite. Every sample was subsampled to the same number of TCRs (28,000) for the PS versus PT1 abundance plots. Expanded TCRs were defined as absent before sensitization and observed at least eight times at the 2-week time point. Clones were called with MiXCR by TCRdb after fastp trimmed the public reads at Q25, and only in-frame beta chains were retained. Under each unique CDR3 protein, matching rows form one entry showing the most common genes and DNA. These V and J calls are TCRdb output, not the study's own analysis. In this sample the table shows under 300,000 distinct CDR3 sequences, approximately 8.6% of which occur a single time. Around 2.5% of the sample comes from the top ten.

CDR1 and CDR2 (ENHRY, SYGVKD) derive from the germline V gene. Relative to germline, V is 10 bases shorter and J is 5 bases shorter, with 17 bases between their ends. Reading from cysteine to phenylalanine, the CDR3 counts 13 amino acids. The CDR3 DNA has 39 bases and is translated from base 1. Results and caveats for the whole study, not just this receptor: DPC sensitization did not change the number of TCRs with a frequency above 1 in 1000, and there was no evidence of changes in global repertoire structure. All patients had alopecia, a presumed autoimmune disease, so their immune response might differ from that of healthy individuals. Expanded TCRs formed significantly more large CDR3 similarity clusters than pre-sensitization or healthy control sets, consistent with antigen-driven responses. Patch test score was positively correlated with the number of PT1 expanded TCRs, with significance at thresholds 8, 16 and 32 but not at 4. Repeated subsampling changed both the strength of the expansion versus patch-test correlation and the threshold at which the correlation became significant.

The clonotype originates from a middle-aged woman with alopecia areata. Some clones in this sample may be carry-over from other donors' samples. The V gene is TRBV10-3 and the J gene is TRBJ2-5; a tentative D match to TRBD2 spans 5 bases. Sequencing was performed on whole blood, taken in connection with sensitization to the hapten diphenylcyclopropenone (DPC). The bases read TGTGCCACCCGTGACGGGGTAGAGGAGACCCAGTACTTC. It encodes CATRDGVEETQYF.